The clone carrying this T cell receptor (beta chain) was picked up many times. This sample stems from a study of breast tumors, draining lymph nodes, adjacent tissues. MiXCR, run by TCRdb on the multiplex PCR reads, gives a single entry per CDR3 protein. The table lists about 230,000 distinct CDR3 sequences, about a third of them singletons. Axillary draining lymph nodes of breast cancer patients supplied the node samples. This TCR was recovered from a female donor with breast cancer. Some clones in this sample may be carry-over from other donors' samples. Sequencing input: axillary lymph node tissue.

Written as DNA, the CDR3 is TGTGCCAGCAGCTTAGAGGTGGGCCTGGAGACCCAGTACTTC. It translates to CASSLEVGLETQYF. This chain links TRBV11-2 with TRBJ2-5; D remains unclear. CDR1 is SGHAT and CDR2 is FQNNGV in the germline V gene. The CDR3 spans 14 residues. With 0 bases removed from V and 5 bases from J, the gap between germline ends came to 10 bases.